The clone carrying this T cell receptor beta chain was recorded at least ten times. Its antigen is unidentified. This CDR3 region has 15 residues. Germline V gene data show CDR1 as SGHAT and CDR2 as FQNNGV. Trimming cost V 4 bases and J 1 base; bases outside gene matches: 4. This sample was included in a study of spatial heterogeneity in lung cancer. Study outcomes and limitations: Expanded alpha and beta TCR counts within tumors tracked tumor mutation counts. Ubiquitous expanded TCR counts tracked ubiquitous nonsynonymous mutations, and regional counts tracked regional ones.

Time point in this sample: sample taken at primary tumor resection. Samples were obtained from approximately 72 donors, all untreated early-stage non-small cell lung cancer patients. TCR cDNA molecules were tagged individually, and each one carried a unique molecular identifier. TCRdb used MiXCR to reprocess the 5' RACE reads, holding one entry per CDR3 protein. The data show around 21,000 distinct CDR3 sequences, with around 2.8% seen just once and 7.7% held by the top ten. This clonotype was sampled from a male donor with early-stage non-small cell lung cancer. The sequencing here drew on lung tumor tissue, taken at surgery. The chain joins TRBV11-2 to TRBJ2-1; 7 nucleotides agree with TRBD2. CDR3 in amino acids: CASSSGLGSYNEQFF. The CDR3 nucleotides are TGTGCCAGCAGCTCTGGACTAGGGTCCTACAATGAGCAGTTCTTC.